The 26 T cell receptor beta chains below all came from one sample that was sequenced in a study of shared clonotypes between healthy human individuals. Clones were sequenced by immunoSEQ multiplex PCR, and TCRdb holds only the in-frame ones, with some missing. The sample shows about 2 million clones, about 95% of them seen only once. As defined, naive CD8 cells were CD45RO-negative and positively selected for CCR7, with terminally differentiated effector memory CD45RA+ cells excluded. Sequences were obtained from naive CD8+ T cells sorted from blood. The receptors were sampled from a man between 18 and 35 years old in good health.

This sequence joins TRBV10-3 and TRBJ2-7; 7 bases map to TRBD2. The ends lost 4 bases at V and 6 bases at J; junction bases unmatched: 3. CDR1 and CDR2 (germline): ENHRY, SYGVKD. The CDR3 sequence is 12 residues long. The CDR3 DNA is TGTGCCATCAGTGCCGGGACTATCGAGCAGTACTTC. Translated, it gives CAISAGTIEQYF.

The chain has TRBV30 and TRBJ2-7; D remains unclear. Germline V gene lookup returns CDR1 GTSNPN and CDR2 SVGIG (reference sequence). V gave up 0 bases and J gave up 3 bases, with 9 bases separating them. This CDR3 has 13 residues. The CDR3 coding sequence is TGTGCCTGGAGTGTGAGCGCAGACTACGAGCAGTACTTC. Amino acid sequence: CAWSVSADYEQYF.

The rearrangement joins TRBV7-8 to TRBJ1-4, with 7 nucleotides matching TRBD1. The CDR3 totals 15 residues. CDR1 is SGHVS, CDR2 FQNEAQ, per germline. The V gene end was trimmed by 6 bases and the J gene end by 3 bases; junction bases not matched to a gene: 7. The DNA for the CDR3 is TGTGCCAGCAGAAACGACAGGGTATCTAATGAAAAACTGTTTTTT. Translated, it gives CASRNDRVSNEKLFF.

Comments on this clone: Other DNA variants within this sample encode the same CDR3. V usage is TRBV11-2 and J usage is TRBJ1-2, with no clear D. Germline CDR1 reads SGHAT; CDR2 reads FQNNGV. Trimming took 1 base from V and 7 from J, leaving 4 bases between them. CDR3 length equals 11 residues. The CDR3 bases are TGTGCCAGCAGCTTAGGGCTTGGCTACACCTTC. It translates to CASSLGLGYTF.

This chain connects TRBV27 to TRBJ2-5, with 7 bases matching TRBD1. This CDR3 contains 13 residues. Germline V gene lookup returns CDR1 MNHEY and CDR2 SMNVEV (reference sequence). V shed 5 bases, J shed 0 bases, and the junction held 0 bases outside the gene matches. Written as DNA, the CDR3 is TGTGCCAGCAGTGGGACAGACCAAGAGACCCAGTACTTC. Protein product: CASSGTDQETQYF.

This sequence joins TRBV6-1 and TRBJ1-1; D is perhaps TRBD1 (5 bases). V shed 2 bases and J shed 8 bases, with 15 bases lying between them. Germline V gene sequence: CDR1 MNHNS, CDR2 SASEGT. The CDR3 covers 14 residues. Written as DNA, the CDR3 is TGTGCCAGCAGTGAAAGGGGCGGCCCGGAGGAAGCTTTCTTT. Protein sequence: CASSERGGPEEAFF.

In its sample, this clone was seen once. V is TRBV11-2 and J is TRBJ1-2; D uncertain. V was pared by 1 base and J by 3 bases, with 6 bases between. The germline CDR1 and CDR2 sequences are SGHAT and FQNNGV. This CDR3 spans 13 amino acids. This CDR3 is CASSLGGYYGYTF. The CDR3 DNA sequence: TGTGCCAGCAGCTTAGGAGGGTACTATGGCTACACCTTC.

The chain uses TRBV28 and TRBJ2-2; the match to TRBD1 covers 8 bases. The CDR3 has 15 residues. J gave up 6 bases and V 4 bases, and 7 bases lay outside the gene matches. Germline V CDR1 and CDR2: MDHEN, SYDVKM. CDR3 amino acids: CASSSDREDAGELFF. DNA for the CDR3: TGTGCCAGCAGTTCGGACAGGGAGGATGCCGGGGAGCTGTTTTTT.

The chain joins TRBV7-9 to TRBJ2-7; D perhaps matches TRBD1 (5 bases). The CDR3 totals 14 residues. CDR1 and CDR2 (germline): SEHNR, FQNEAQ (reference sequence). V shed 3 bases and J shed 10 bases, with 19 bases lying between them. In DNA form, the CDR3 reads TGTGCCAGCAGCTTCGAACAGGACGCAGATCCCCAGTACTTC. It translates to CASSFEQDADPQYF.

This clone has only one observation. The chain has TRBV7-9 and TRBJ1-3; D gene ambiguous. CDR3 length equals 14 residues. Between the trimmed V and J ends, which lost 7 bases and 4 bases, there was a span of 14 bases. Germline lookup yields CDR1 SEHNR and CDR2 FQNEAQ (reference sequence). This CDR3 reads CASMPPGSGNTIYF. The DNA of the CDR3 is TGTGCCAGCATGCCACCAGGTTCCGGAAACACCATATATTTT.

The chain links TRBV5-1 to TRBJ1-1; the match to TRBD1 covers 9 bases. From germline, CDR1 is SGHRS and CDR2 YFSETQ. This CDR3 is 15 amino acids long. Losses at the gene ends were 3 bases for V and 2 bases for J; bases not matched to a gene: 5. The CDR3 loop reads CASSWTGQGNTEAFF. CDR3 nucleotide sequence: TGCGCCAGCAGCTGGACGGGACAGGGTAACACTGAAGCTTTCTTT.

The count of this clone is one. At one end the junction does not follow the germline gene, possibly because of a read error. The chain uses TRBV2 and TRBJ1-4, with unresolved D. This CDR3 comprises 17 residues. CDR1 SNHLY and CDR2 FYNNEI come from the germline V gene. The CDR3 loop is CASSEDPSGELFEKLFF. The CDR3 bases are TGTGCCAGCAGCGAAGACCCCTCCGGGGAACTTTTTGAAAAACTGTTTTTT.

This sequence joins TRBV5-6 and TRBJ2-7; 9 nucleotides line up with TRBD2. Germline CDR1 and CDR2: SGHDT and YYEEEE. CDR3 size: 16 residues. The junction had 13 bases not matched to a gene; V was cut back by 2 bases and J by 7 bases. CDR3 sequence: CASSLLAGALTGEQYF. The CDR3 DNA is TGTGCCAGCAGCTTATTAGCGGGAGCTTTGACGGGAGAGCAGTACTTC.

The chain joins TRBV6-5 to TRBJ1-5; D ambiguous. The CDR3 totals 13 residues. CDR1 MNHEY and CDR2 SVGAGI come from the germline V gene. The V and J ends lost 4 bases and 3 bases respectively, with 7 bases between them. The CDR3 spells CASSLGPNQPQHF. CDR3 bases: TGTGCCAGCAGTTTAGGGCCCAATCAGCCCCAGCATTTT.

Comment on this clone: Other DNA sequences in this specimen translate into the identical CDR3. V and J are TRBV7-9 and TRBJ2-2, with no clear D. Trimming took 5 bases from V and 4 from J, leaving 2 bases between them. The CDR3 totals 11 residues. Germline CDR1 reads SEHNR; CDR2 reads FQNEAQ (reference sequence). Here the CDR3 DNA reads TGTGCCAGCAGCCGCACCGGGGAGCTGTTTTTT. Protein: CASSRTGELFF.

The gene calls are TRBV15 and TRBJ2-5; the D is unclear. In germline, CDR1 is LNHNV, CDR2 YYDKDF (reference sequence). The CDR3 has 15 amino acids. V gave up 0 bases and J gave up 1 base, with 9 bases separating them. In DNA form, the CDR3 reads TGTGCCACCAGCAGAGATCGTTGGTTCCAAGAGACCCAGTACTTC. It yields the protein CATSRDRWFQETQYF. Combining the CDR3 with reference TRBV15 and TRBJ2-5 gives the whole variable domain DAMVIQNPRYQVTQFGKPVTLSCSQTLNHNVMYWYQQKSSQAPKLLFHYYDKDFNNEADTPDNFQSRRPNTSFCFLDIRSPGLGDTAMYLCATSRDRWFQETQYFGPGTRLLVL.

This clone was recorded only once. The chain has TRBV6-5 and TRBJ2-5, with D perhaps TRBD2 (6 bases). Germline values: CDR1 MNHEY, CDR2 SVGAGI. The CDR3 loop spans 15 amino acids. V was trimmed by 7 bases and J by 0 bases, leaving 15 bases between them. The DNA for the CDR3 is TGTGCCAGCACCAAGGACTACCCGTACCAAGAGACCCAGTACTTC. Translating it yields CASTKDYPYQETQYF.

The chain carries TRBV19 and TRBJ2-7; D is uncertain. The germline gives CDR1 LNHDA, CDR2 SQIVND (reference sequence). This CDR3 is 14 amino acids long. V lost 5 bases, J lost 0 bases, and 11 bases lay in between. Here the CDR3 reads CASSGAFSSYEQYF. The CDR3 DNA reads as TGTGCCAGTAGTGGAGCTTTTAGCTCCTACGAGCAGTACTTC.

The CDR3 sequence: CASSSPEKQAQHEQYF. As DNA, the CDR3 is TGTGCCAGCAGCTCGCCTGAGAAGCAGGCCCAACACGAGCAGTACTTC. The rearrangement uses TRBV7-2 and TRBJ2-7; D is uncertain. Germline V gene lookup returns CDR1 SGHTA and CDR2 FQGNSA. Trimming cost V 4 bases and J 5 bases, with 21 bases left between them. The length of the CDR3 is 16 residues.

The V and J genes are TRBV30 and TRBJ1-4, with 7 bases matching TRBD1. CDR3 length equals 13 residues. The V segment lost 4 bases and the J segment 7 bases; nucleotides outside the gene matches: 6. The germline gives CDR1 GTSNPN, CDR2 SVGIG (reference sequence). The CDR3 sequence: CAWNTGDAEKLFF. Written as DNA, the CDR3 is TGTGCCTGGAATACAGGGGATGCTGAAAAACTGTTTTTT.

This chain links TRBV7-2 with TRBJ2-5, with 8 nucleotides matching TRBD2. The germline gives CDR1 SGHTA, CDR2 FQGNSA. The CDR3 sequence is 14 residues long. The junction had 5 bases not matched to a gene; V was cut back by 1 base and J by 7 bases. For the CDR3, the DNA is TGTGCCAGCAGCTTAGAGAGGCTAGCGGGGACCCAGTACTTC. Translated: CASSLERLAGTQYF.

This chain joins TRBV9 and TRBJ2-1; D is perhaps TRBD2 (6 bases). This CDR3 is 13 amino acids long. Germline assignment: CDR1 SGDLS and CDR2 YYNGEE. With 4 bases removed from V and 4 bases from J, the gap between germline ends came to 9 bases. CDR3 coding DNA: TGTGCCAGCAGCATGGGACTTTACAATGAGCAGTTCTTC. Residues: CASSMGLYNEQFF.

This clone was seen once. J is TRBJ1-1 and V is TRBV7-9; 8 bases are a match to TRBD1. Trimming cost V 5 bases and J 2 bases; bases outside gene matches: 7. The CDR3 runs to 15 residues. The V gene's germline CDR1 is SEHNR and CDR2 FQNEAQ (reference sequence). Here the CDR3 reads CASSDPGQGNTEAFF. In nucleotides, the CDR3 is TGTGCCAGCAGCGACCCCGGACAGGGTAACACTGAAGCTTTCTTT.

V and J are TRBV28 and TRBJ1-1, with D perhaps TRBD1 (6 bases). This CDR3 contains 14 residues. Germline CDR1 and CDR2: MDHEN and SYDVKM. V was pared by 6 bases and J by 0 bases, with 11 bases between. CDR3 bases: TGTGCCAGCAGAGTGGGGGGGCTGAACACTGAAGCTTTCTTT. It translates to CASRVGGLNTEAFF.

The gene calls are TRBV27 and TRBJ2-1; TRBD1 agrees at 8 bases. The germline V gene has CDR1 MNHEY and CDR2 SMNVEV (reference sequence). Trimming took 2 bases from V and 8 from J; bases not matched to a gene: 5. The CDR3 is made up of 14 amino acids. CDR3 loop: CASSLIVTGDEQFF. CDR3 nucleotides: TGTGCCAGCAGTTTAATCGTGACAGGGGATGAGCAGTTCTTC.

This chain connects TRBV4-2 to TRBJ1-5, with D possibly being TRBD1 (6 bases). The V end lost 0 bases, the J end lost 3 bases, and 12 bases lay between the germline ends. Germline V gene sequence: CDR1 LGHNA, CDR2 YNFKEQ. The CDR3 consists of 16 residues. DNA of the CDR3: TGTGCCAGCAGCCAAGATAGGGGGATGGCCAATCAGCCCCAGCATTTT. Its protein is CASSQDRGMANQPQHF.